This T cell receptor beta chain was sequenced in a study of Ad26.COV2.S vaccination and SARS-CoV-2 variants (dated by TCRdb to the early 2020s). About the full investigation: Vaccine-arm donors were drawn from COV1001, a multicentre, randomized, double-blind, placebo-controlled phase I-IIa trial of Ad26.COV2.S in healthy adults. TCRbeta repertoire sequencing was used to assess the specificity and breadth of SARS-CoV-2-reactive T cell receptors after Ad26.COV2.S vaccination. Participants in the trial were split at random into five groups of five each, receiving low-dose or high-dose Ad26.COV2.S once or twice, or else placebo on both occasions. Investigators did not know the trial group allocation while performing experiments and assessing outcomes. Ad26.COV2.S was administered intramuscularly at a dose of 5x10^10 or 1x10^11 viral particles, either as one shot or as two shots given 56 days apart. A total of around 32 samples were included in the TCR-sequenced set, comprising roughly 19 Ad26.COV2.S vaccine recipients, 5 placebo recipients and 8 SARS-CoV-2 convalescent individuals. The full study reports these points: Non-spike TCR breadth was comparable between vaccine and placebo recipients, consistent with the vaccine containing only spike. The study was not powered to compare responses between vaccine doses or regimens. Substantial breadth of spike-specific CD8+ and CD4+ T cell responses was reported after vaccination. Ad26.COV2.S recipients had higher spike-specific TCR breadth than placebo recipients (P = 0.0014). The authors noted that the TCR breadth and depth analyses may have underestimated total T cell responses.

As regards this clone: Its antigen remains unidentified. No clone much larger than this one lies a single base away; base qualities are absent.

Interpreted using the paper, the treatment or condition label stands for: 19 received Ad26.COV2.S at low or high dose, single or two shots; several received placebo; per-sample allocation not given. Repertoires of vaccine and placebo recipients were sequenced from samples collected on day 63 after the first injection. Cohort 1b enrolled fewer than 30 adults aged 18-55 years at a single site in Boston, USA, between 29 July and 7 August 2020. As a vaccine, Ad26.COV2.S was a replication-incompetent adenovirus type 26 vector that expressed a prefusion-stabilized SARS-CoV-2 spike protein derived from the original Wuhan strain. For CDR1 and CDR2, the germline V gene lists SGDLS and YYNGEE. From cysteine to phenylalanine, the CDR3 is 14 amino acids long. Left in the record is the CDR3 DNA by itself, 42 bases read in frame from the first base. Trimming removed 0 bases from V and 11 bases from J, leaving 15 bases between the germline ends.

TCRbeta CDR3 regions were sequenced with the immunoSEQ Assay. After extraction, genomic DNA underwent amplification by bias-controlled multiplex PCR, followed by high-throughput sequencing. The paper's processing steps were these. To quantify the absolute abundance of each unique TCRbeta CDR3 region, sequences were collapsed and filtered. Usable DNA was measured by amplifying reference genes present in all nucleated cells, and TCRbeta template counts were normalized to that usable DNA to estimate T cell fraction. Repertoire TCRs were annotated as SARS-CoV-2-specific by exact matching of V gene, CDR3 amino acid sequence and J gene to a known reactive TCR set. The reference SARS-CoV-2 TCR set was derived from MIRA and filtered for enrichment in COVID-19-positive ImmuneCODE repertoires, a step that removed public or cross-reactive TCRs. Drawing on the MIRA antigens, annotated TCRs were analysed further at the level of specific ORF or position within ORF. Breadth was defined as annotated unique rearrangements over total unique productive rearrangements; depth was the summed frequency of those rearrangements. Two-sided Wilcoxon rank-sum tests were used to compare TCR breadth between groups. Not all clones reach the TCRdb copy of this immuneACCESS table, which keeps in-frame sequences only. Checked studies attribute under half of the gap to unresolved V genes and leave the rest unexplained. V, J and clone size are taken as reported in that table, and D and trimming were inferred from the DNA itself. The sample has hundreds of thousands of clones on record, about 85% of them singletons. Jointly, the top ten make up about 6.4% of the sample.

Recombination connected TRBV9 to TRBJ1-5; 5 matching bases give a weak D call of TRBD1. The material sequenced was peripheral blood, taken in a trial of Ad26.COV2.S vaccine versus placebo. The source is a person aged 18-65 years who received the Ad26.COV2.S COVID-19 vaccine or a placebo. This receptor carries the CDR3 CASSVGDRATTQHF. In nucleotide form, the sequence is TGTGCCAGCAGCGTAGGGGACCGAGCTACGACCCAGCATTTT. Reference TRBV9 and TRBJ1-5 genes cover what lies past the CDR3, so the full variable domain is DSGVTQTPKHLITATGQRVTLRCSPRSGDLSVYWYQQSLDQGLQFLIQYYNGEERAKGNILERFSAQQFPDLHSELNLSSLELGDSALYFCASSVGDRATTQHFGDGTRLSIL.